These 28 T cell receptor delta chains share one sample of origin, sequenced in a study of gamma-delta T cells after stem cell transplantation. TCRdb reanalyzed the RT-PCR reads using CATT. The sample records around 1,300 delta-chain clones, around 2.6% being singletons. The sample taken for sequencing was gamma-delta T cells. The receptors shown here come from a human donor. It is not recorded whose cells these are; they may come from a transplant donor.

To note about this clone: A read error is likely here: a far larger clone is one base away. Other DNA sequences in this sample translate to the same CDR3. This chain connects TRDV2 to TRDJ1; no firm D call. Germline V gene sequence: CDR1 GEAIGNYY, CDR2 EKD. CDR3 length: 14 amino acids. This CDR3 reads CACDTGSGLGKLIF. As DNA, the CDR3 is TGTGCCTGCGACACCGGGTCGGGGTTGGGTAAACTCATCTTT.

Regarding this clone: It may be a read error: a sequence one base away is much more abundant. The sample holds other DNA sequences that translate to the same CDR3. The chain combines TRDV3 with TRDJ1, with 9 bases matching TRDD3. The germline gives CDR1 TVYSNPD, CDR2 GDNSRS (reference sequence). The CDR3 contains 18 residues. DNA for the CDR3: TGTGCTTTTCGCGGGGCCTGGGGGATGAAACCATACACCGATAAACTCATCTTT. It translates to CAFRGAWGMKPYTDKLIF.

In its sample, this clone was seen a few times. The chain carries TRDV1 and TRDJ1, with 9 bases fitting TRDD3. The CDR3 loop spans 20 amino acids. Losses at the gene ends were 4 bases for V and 0 bases for J; bases not matched to a gene: 18. Germline values: CDR1 TSWWSYY, CDR2 QGS. CDR3 in amino acids: CALGGPPYWGTDPYTDKLIF. The CDR3 nucleotides read TGTGCTCTTGGGGGACCCCCGTACTGGGGGACCGACCCGTACACCGATAAACTCATCTTT.

This clone is large. Other DNA sequences in the sample encode the same CDR3. This chain joins TRDV1 and TRDJ1; TRDD3 matches at 12 bases. The V gene's germline CDR1 is TSWWSYY and CDR2 QGS. The CDR3 contains 22 residues. V lost 1 base to trimming and J lost 4 bases; unmatched junction nucleotides: 22. Here the CDR3 DNA reads TGTGCTCTTGGGGAACGGACCTACCTTCACTGGGGGATACACGAATTAAGCGATAAACTCATCTTT. It codes for CALGERTYLHWGIHELSDKLIF.

As regards this clone: This DNA's translation differs at residue 4 from TCRdb's protein, which comes from a much larger clone; a read error is likely, and the protein shown is translated from the DNA. The V call is TRDV3, the J call TRDJ1; D might be TRDD3 (6 bases). This CDR3 is built from 14 residues. Germline V CDR1 and CDR2: TVYSNPD, GDNSRS (reference sequence). Trimming cost V 4 bases and J 0 bases, with 15 bases left between them. The CDR3 loop reads CACPYWDHTDKLIF. In nucleotides, the CDR3 is TGTGCCTGTCCCTACTGGGATCACACCGATAAACTCATCTTT. Together with reference TRDV3 and TRDJ1, the CDR3 gives the full variable domain: CDKVTQSSPDQTVASGSEVVLLCTYDTVYSNPDLFWYRIRPDYSFQFVFYGDNSRSEGADFTQGRFSVKHILTQKAFHLVISPVRTEDSATYYCACPYWDHTDKLIFGKGTRVTVEP.

This clone was counted only a few times. This likely came from a read error, as a far larger clone is one base away. In the same sample, other DNA sequences code for this CDR3. J is TRDJ1 and V is TRDV1, with D possibly called TRDD2 or TRDD3 (5 bases each). The CDR3 length is 20 residues. Germline CDR1 and CDR2: TSWWSYY and QGS. Trimming removed 3 bases from V and 0 bases from J, with 26 bases in between. The CDR3: CALGELAPGLLGEHTDKLIF. CDR3 bases: TGTGCTCTTGGGGAGCTGGCCCCGGGCCTTCTTGGGGAGCACACCGATAAACTCATCTTT.

The table lists this clone with a few counts. A far bigger clonotype differs at one base, so this is likely a read error. Other nucleotide sequences from this sample produce the same CDR3. This CDR3 is CALGEEWGFRMYTDKLIF. CDR3 nucleotides: TGTGCTCTTGGGGAGGAATGGGGGTTTCGAATGTACACCGATAAACTCATCTTT. The V call is TRDV1, the J call TRDJ1; D is perhaps TRDD3 (6 bases). V shed 3 bases and J shed 0 bases, with 20 bases lying between them. The CDR3 is 18 residues long. CDR1 is TSWWSYY, CDR2 QGS, per germline.

On this clone: TCRdb's listed protein matches a much larger clone and diverges from this DNA's translation at residue 13, likely through a read error; the protein shown comes from the DNA. This chain joins TRDV2 and TRDJ1; D ambiguous. The CDR3 is 19 residues long. Trimming removed 1 base at V and 1 base at J, with 24 bases between. Germline-derived CDR1 and CDR2 are GEAIGNYY and EKD. The CDR3: CACDTVTNGVETCTDKLIF. The CDR3 bases are TGTGCCTGTGACACGGTAACGAATGGTGTGGAGACGTGCACCGATAAACTCATCTTT.

This clone ranks as large. The rearrangement joins TRDV1 to TRDJ1; 8 bases line up with TRDD3. Losses at the gene ends were 2 bases for V and 3 bases for J; bases not matched to a gene: 14. The CDR3 is 18 residues long. Germline CDR1 reads TSWWSYY; CDR2 reads QGS. The CDR3 protein is CALGEFTGGRGGADKLIF. As DNA, the CDR3 is TGTGCTCTTGGGGAATTTACTGGGGGCCGCGGGGGGGCCGATAAACTCATCTTT.

This clone appeared a few times. A far more abundant clone sits one base away, making this likely a read error. The same CDR3 also results from other DNA sequences found in this sample. The gene calls are TRDV3 and TRDJ1, with D possibly matching TRDD3 (5 bases). CDR1 TVYSNPD and CDR2 GDNSRS come from the germline V gene (reference sequence). This CDR3 has 24 amino acids. The CDR3 region is CAFVGTVTFVFNSLPIQDTDKLIF. Written as DNA, the CDR3 is TGTGCCTTTGTGGGGACCGTTACCTTTGTCTTCAATTCACTCCCAATTCAGGACACCGATAAACTTATCTTT.

This clone has a handful of counts. It differs at one base from a far larger clone, so likely a read error. Other DNA sequences within the sample encode an identical CDR3. The chain carries TRDV2 and TRDJ3; maybe TRDD3 (6 bases). This CDR3 is 18 amino acids long. The germline CDR1 and CDR2 sequences are GEAIGNYY and EKD. CDR3 sequence: CACDTGGIWAWDTRQMFF. The CDR3 DNA is TGTGCCTGCGACACAGGAGGGATATGGGCCTGGGACACCCGACAGATGTTTTTC.

This clone has a handful of counts. This likely came from a read error, as a far larger clone is one base away. This CDR3 is also generated by other DNA sequences in the sample. The chain uses TRDV1 and TRDJ1, with no clear D. This CDR3 spans 17 amino acids. CDR1 is TSWWSYY and CDR2 is QGS in the germline V gene. In DNA form, the CDR3 reads TGTGCTCTTGGGGATCGGCCCCCCGGCCTCTACACCGATAAGCTCATCTTT. Amino acids: CALGDRPPGLYTDKLIF.

Note on this clone: A far larger clone differs by one base, so this is likely a read error. Other DNA sequences in this sample translate to the same CDR3. V and J are TRDV1 and TRDJ1, with 9 bases that match TRDD3. Germline CDR1 reads TSWWSYY; CDR2 reads QGS. This CDR3 region has 19 residues. The CDR3 reads CALGVKLPWGIRGTDKLIF. Written as DNA, the CDR3 is TGTGCCCTTGGGGTCAAGTTACCTTGGGGGATAAGGGGCACCGATAAACTCATCTTT.

On this clone: A far larger clone is one base from this, pointing to a likely read error. The sample contains more than one DNA sequence encoding this CDR3. The rearrangement joins TRDV2 to TRDJ1; D is unresolved. The CDR3 covers 17 residues. Germline V gives CDR1 GEAIGNYY, CDR2 EKD. The CDR3 DNA follows: TGTGCCTGTGACACTCTCTACGAAGTAGAAGACACCGATAAACTCATCTTC. As protein: CACDTLYEVEDTDKLIF.

Concerning this clone: The protein held in TCRdb is that of a much larger clone and does not match this DNA's translation at residue 15, likely because of a read error; the protein shown is translated from the DNA. This sequence joins TRDV2 and TRDJ1, with 7 bases fitting TRDD3. Germline values: CDR1 GEAIGNYY, CDR2 EKD. CDR3 size: 16 residues. The CDR3 loop is CACDTGVGDPFDKLTF. CDR3 sequence (DNA): TGTGCCTGTGACACCGGAGTGGGGGACCCCTTCGATAAACTCACCTTT.

This clone came up a few times. The protein that TCRdb holds for this DNA derives from a much larger clone and differs from the translated DNA at residue 11, which likely indicates a read error; the protein shown here is translated from the DNA. The J gene is TRDJ1, the V gene TRDV2; 8 bases agree with TRDD3. The CDR3 is made up of 18 amino acids. V shed 3 bases, J shed 0 bases, and the junction held 14 bases outside the gene matches. CDR1 and CDR2 from the germline V gene are GEAIGNYY and EKD. CDR3 loop: CACDPVLGVEKYTDKLIF. The DNA of the CDR3 is TGTGCCTGTGACCCGGTACTGGGGGTGGAGAAATACACCGATAAACTCATCTTT.

To note about this clone: TCRdb records a much larger clone's protein for this DNA, with a difference at residue 6 that likely arises from a read error; the protein given is the translation of the DNA. The chain has TRDV1 and TRDJ2; TRDD3 aligns across 8 bases. There are 22 residues in the CDR3. Germline CDR1 is TSWWSYY and CDR2 is QGS. V shed 5 bases, J shed 7 bases, and the junction held 30 bases outside the gene matches. CDR3 DNA sequence: TGTGCTCTTGGGAACGGTGTCTGGGGTTACGGTTACTGGGGGGTTGGGGAAGCACAACTCTTCTTT. Translation: CALGNGVWGYGYWGVGEAQLFF.

With regard to this clone: The translation of this DNA and the TCRdb protein of a much larger clone differ at residue 20, probably owing to a read error; the protein shown here is translated from the DNA. CDR3 bases: TGTGCCTTTGTGGGGACCGTTACCTTTGTCTTCAATTCACTCCCAATTCAGGACACCAATAAACTCATCTTT. Its translation is CAFVGTVTFVFNSLPIQDTNKLIF. The rearrangement links TRDV3 to TRDJ1, with a possible D match to TRDD3 (5 bases). Germline V gene sequence: CDR1 TVYSNPD, CDR2 GDNSRS (reference sequence). The CDR3 sequence is 24 residues long.

About this clone: For this DNA, TCRdb reports the protein of a much larger clone, which diverges at residue 5, most likely from a read error; the protein presented here is translated directly from the DNA. The CDR3 here is CACDAGAVGLPTIPGGWGADKLIF. The CDR3 nucleotides read TGTGCCTGTGACGCCGGAGCGGTTGGCCTTCCTACGATACCCGGAGGATGGGGGGCCGATAAACTCATCTTT. The chain couples TRDV2 to TRDJ1; 9 positions match TRDD2. The CDR3 is 24 residues long. V lost 3 bases, J lost 3 bases, and 34 bases stayed unmatched. The germline V gene has CDR1 GEAIGNYY and CDR2 EKD.

As for this clone: The protein that TCRdb holds for this DNA derives from a much larger clone and differs from the translated DNA at residues 10 and 13, which likely indicates a read error; the protein shown here is translated from the DNA. The chain links TRDV3 to TRDJ1; the D call may be TRDD2 or TRDD3 (5 bases each). The CDR3 sequence is 19 residues long. Between the trimmed V and J ends, which lost 1 base and 6 bases, there was a span of 33 bases. Germline values: CDR1 TVYSNPD, CDR2 GDNSRS (reference sequence). The CDR3 DNA sequence: TGTGCCTTTAATTGTCCCCTACCCTGGGAGATCCGACATGAGTATAAACTCATCTTT. Residues: CAFNCPLPWEIRHEYKLIF.

Comments on this clone: The protein recorded in TCRdb matches a much larger clone and deviates from this DNA's translation at residue 14, suggesting a read error; the protein here is obtained by translating the DNA. The rearrangement uses TRDV2 and TRDJ1, with 10 bases identical to TRDD3. Germline CDR1 is GEAIGNYY and CDR2 is EKD. Trimming took 0 bases from V and 4 from J; bases not matched to a gene: 16. The CDR3 loop spans 19 amino acids. The CDR3: CACDTVLRTGGLYIDKLIF. CDR3 DNA: TGTGCCTGTGACACCGTTTTGCGTACTGGGGGATTATACATCGATAAACTCATCTTT.

There are a few counts of this clone. A read error likely explains why the TCRdb protein, taken from a much larger clone, differs from this DNA's translation at residue 13; the protein shown is translated from the DNA. The chain is built from TRDV2 and TRDJ1, with 8 bases aligning to TRDD3. This CDR3 has 18 amino acids. Trimming took 0 bases from V and 4 from J; bases not matched to a gene: 15. Per the germline V gene, CDR1 is GEAIGNYY and CDR2 is EKD. CDR3 sequence reads: CACDTRVRGLGDLDKLIF. DNA for the CDR3: TGTGCCTGTGACACCAGGGTACGAGGGCTGGGGGACCTCGATAAACTCATCTTT.

Within the sample, this clone is medium-sized. This probably arose from a read error, given a far larger clone one base away. The sample has other DNA sequences that encode this CDR3 too. The chain recombines TRDV2 with TRDJ1, with a weak D call TRDD2 (5 bases). V was pared by 0 bases and J by 1 base, with 8 bases between. From germline, CDR1 is GEAIGNYY and CDR2 EKD. This CDR3 is 14 amino acids long. CDR3 nucleotides: TGTGCCTGTGACACCGCCCCTACCACCGATAAACTCATCTTT. It translates to CACDTAPTTDKLIF.

This clone was picked up a small number of times. The mismatch at residue 16 between this DNA's translation and the TCRdb protein of a much larger clone likely reflects a read error; the protein shown is translated from the DNA. The chain employs TRDV2 and TRDJ3, with D maybe TRDD3 (6 bases). The CDR3 is made up of 18 amino acids. In germline, CDR1 is GEAIGNYY, CDR2 EKD. The CDR3 protein is CACDTAGASSWDTRQTFF. As DNA, the CDR3 is TGTGCCTGTGACACGGCTGGGGCGAGCTCCTGGGACACCCGACAGACGTTTTTC.

This clone turned up a few times. It is likely a read error: a sequence one base away is far more abundant. This sample also contains other DNA sequences that code for the same CDR3. The rearrangement links TRDV2 to TRDJ1; 10 bases agree with TRDD3. The CDR3 length is 19 residues. The germline V gene has CDR1 GEAIGNYY and CDR2 EKD. Trimming cost V 0 bases and J 0 bases; bases outside gene matches: 12. The DNA of the CDR3 is TGTGCCTGTGACACCGTTTTGCGCACTGGGGGATTATACACCGATAAACTCATCTTT. Translated, it gives CACDTVLRTGGLYTDKLIF.

This clone was detected only a few times. This likely came from a read error, as a far larger clone is one base away. The J gene is TRDJ1, the V gene TRDV2; maybe TRDD3 (6 bases). Germline lookup yields CDR1 GEAIGNYY and CDR2 EKD. The CDR3 runs 13 residues. CDR3 bases: TGTGCCTGTGACACGGGGATGGACGATAAACCCATCTTT. Translated: CACDTGMDDKPIF.

This clone was found a few times. A far larger clone differs by one base, so this is likely a read error. Other nucleotide sequences from this sample produce the same CDR3. This chain uses TRDV3 with TRDJ1; 11 nucleotides agree with TRDD3. Germline CDR1 and CDR2: TVYSNPD and GDNSRS (reference sequence). This CDR3 is built from 18 residues. CDR3 DNA sequence: TGCGCCTTTACCCTGACCGCCGCTGGGGGATACAGTACCGATAAACTCATCTTT. This sequence encodes CAFTLTAAGGYSTDKLIF.

With regard to this clone: The TCRdb record carries a much larger clone's protein, which differs from this DNA's translation at residue 5; a read error is the likely cause, and the protein listed here is the DNA translation. This chain joins TRDV1 and TRDJ1; 8 nucleotides align to TRDD2. With V trimmed by 5 bases and J by 7 bases, 24 bases remained unmatched. Germline V gives CDR1 TSWWSYY, CDR2 QGS. CDR3 length equals 19 residues. The CDR3 nucleotides are TGTGCTCTTGGGTTCCCGGCCTTCCTAAAGAATACTGGGACCTCTAAACTCATCTTT. Its translation is CALGFPAFLKNTGTSKLIF.